Sequencing of this TCR beta chain was carried out in a study of spatial heterogeneity in lung cancer. Turning to the study itself: The mean occurrence of each unique TCR and UMI combination in raw reads exceeded nine. Overall study findings and caveats: TCRs found ubiquitously expanded in tumor appeared in blood more at resection than at follow-up.

Germline V CDR1 and CDR2: SGDLS, YYNGEE. V trimming: 0 bases; J trimming: 5 bases; junction bases outside the gene matches: 3. The CDR3 spans 15 residues. All TCR cDNA molecules were individually tagged with a unique molecular identifier. One entry per CDR3 protein, called by TCRdb with MiXCR from the 5' RACE reads. The data contain 40,000 to 45,000 distinct CDR3 sequences, around 6.5% of them singletons. As to this clonotype: As yet, its antigen is unknown.

Stated time point: sample taken at primary tumor resection. Extraction of whole RNA from tumor, nontumor lung or frozen PBMC preceded unsorted sequencing. The donors were approximately 70 patients with non-small cell lung cancer that was early-stage and untreated. Sequenced here: PBMCs, sampled at surgery. The sequence came from a female donor with early-stage non-small cell lung cancer. The chain couples TRBV9 to TRBJ2-4; TRBD2 agrees at 9 bases. CDR3 amino acids: CASSVAGGGENIQYF. The CDR3 bases are TGTGCCAGCAGCGTAGCTGGCGGGGGGGAAAACATTCAGTACTTC.